One sample yielded the 28 T cell receptor beta chains listed below, sequenced in a study of graft-versus-host responses after intestinal transplantation. Measured with immunoSEQ multiplex PCR; TCRdb has only the in-frame clones, and not every one. The sample has 150,000 or so clones; about nine tenths are singletons. No cognate antigen is known for these TCRs. Sequences were derived from unstimulated CD4+ T cells sorted from spleen or lymph node cells, sampled before intestinal transplant. These receptors were collected from a human donor who received an intestinal transplant.

The rearrangement links TRBV2 to TRBJ2-3; D remains unclear. V lost 6 bases, J lost 8 bases, and 12 bases lay in between. Germline values: CDR1 SNHLY, CDR2 FYNNEI. The CDR3 is made up of 12 amino acids. CDR3 sequence: CASSPGFGTQYF. In DNA, the CDR3 is TGTGCCAGCAGCCCGGGCTTTGGTACGCAGTATTTT.

J is TRBJ1-4 and V is TRBV18; D ambiguous. The V and J ends lost 2 bases and 6 bases respectively, with 7 bases between them. CDR1 is KGHSH and CDR2 is LQKENI in the germline V gene. The CDR3 is made up of 13 amino acids. CDR3 region: CASSPARDEKLFF. The CDR3 bases are TGTGCCAGCTCACCAGCGAGGGATGAAAAACTGTTTTTT.

The chain carries TRBV11-2 and TRBJ2-2, with a tentative D call TRBD1 (6 bases). The CDR3 is 14 amino acids. Trimming left V 3 bases short and J 5 bases short, with 10 bases between. Looked up from germline, CDR1 is SGHAT and CDR2 is FQNNGV. The CDR3 DNA follows: TGTGCCAGCAGCTTTATTCAGGGGACCGGGGAGCTGTTTTTT. Residues: CASSFIQGTGELFF.

Here the CDR3 reads CASSLDREGGSIYGYTF. CDR3 nucleotide sequence: TGTGCCAGCAGCTTAGATCGAGAGGGAGGCAGTATCTATGGCTACACCTTC. The chain is built from TRBV11-3 and TRBJ1-2, with D unresolved. V lost 0 bases and J 4 bases, leaving 18 bases between the germline ends. The CDR3 spans 17 residues. The germline V gene encodes CDR1 SGHNT and CDR2 YENEEA.

This rearrangement joins TRBV28 to TRBJ1-6; the D is unclear. The CDR3 sequence is 18 residues long. Trimming stripped 5 bases from V and 1 base from J, with 18 bases between. The germline CDR1 and CDR2 sequences are MDHEN and SYDVKM. For the CDR3, the DNA is TGTGCCAGCAGTCCCACCATCTTGGCCAGTTCCTATAATTCACCCCTCCACTTT. Protein: CASSPTILASSYNSPLHF.

The chain carries TRBV19 and TRBJ2-1; TRBD1 agrees at 10 bases. This CDR3 contains 15 residues. Trimming at V came to 5 bases and at J to 7 bases, leaving 8 bases not matched to a gene. From germline, CDR1 is LNHDA and CDR2 SQIVND (reference sequence). CDR3 protein: CASSLQDRGFNEQFF. Written as DNA, the CDR3 is TGTGCCAGTAGTCTCCAGGACAGGGGGTTTAATGAGCAGTTCTTC.

The rearrangement links TRBV28 to TRBJ1-1; D may be TRBD1 (5 bases). The CDR3 spans 14 residues. Germline CDR1 is MDHEN and CDR2 is SYDVKM. Trimming cost V 8 bases and J 1 base, with 14 bases left between them. CDR3 amino acids: CASFRGARNTEAFF. The CDR3 DNA reads TGTGCCAGCTTTCGAGGGGCTAGGAACACTGAAGCTTTCTTT.

To note about this clone: The sample contains more than one DNA sequence encoding this CDR3. This chain connects TRBV18 to TRBJ2-7; 8 positions agree with TRBD1. Looked up from germline, CDR1 is KGHSH and CDR2 is LQKENI. The CDR3 runs to 14 residues. Losses at the gene ends were 2 bases for V and 2 bases for J; bases not matched to a gene: 2. CDR3: CASSPGTGAYEQYF. CDR3 sequence (DNA): TGTGCCAGCTCACCAGGGACAGGAGCCTACGAGCAGTACTTC.

Here the CDR3 DNA reads TGTGCCAGCAGCTTAACTAGCGGAGCCTCCTACAATGAGCAGTTCTTC. This sequence encodes CASSLTSGASYNEQFF. The chain couples TRBV7-9 to TRBJ2-1; 8 bases align to TRBD2. Germline assignment: CDR1 SEHNR and CDR2 FQNEAQ (reference sequence). After removal of 2 bases from V and 0 bases from J, the junction contained 3 bases not matched to a gene. This CDR3 has 16 amino acids.

This clone was counted between two and nine times. V is TRBV27 and J is TRBJ2-5; D possibly corresponds to TRBD2 (5 bases). Germline-derived CDR1 and CDR2 are MNHEY and SMNVEV (reference sequence). The CDR3 spans 13 residues. V shed 6 bases and J shed 2 bases, with 10 bases lying between them. This chain's CDR3 is CASRRRVQETQYF. CDR3 nucleotides: TGTGCCAGCAGGAGGCGGGTACAAGAGACCCAGTACTTC.

The V and J genes are TRBV27 and TRBJ2-5; D remains ambiguous. The germline V and J ends were trimmed by 5 bases and 1 base, with 17 bases remaining between them. Germline CDR1 is MNHEY and CDR2 is SMNVEV (reference sequence). The CDR3 loop spans 16 amino acids. CDR3 region: CASSTGPSKFQETQYF. The CDR3 DNA reads as TGTGCCAGCAGTACTGGACCGAGCAAGTTCCAAGAGACCCAGTACTTC.

The rearrangement uses TRBV5-4 and TRBJ2-1, with D perhaps TRBD2 (5 bases). The V end was cut by 4 bases, the J end by 8 bases, with 16 bases between. CDR3 length: 14 amino acids. Germline CDR1 SGHNT, CDR2 YYREEE (reference sequence). CDR3 loop: CASSLGLAGDEQFF. The DNA of the CDR3 is TGTGCCAGCAGCCTTGGGCTAGCTGGAGATGAGCAGTTCTTC.

The chain links TRBV28 to TRBJ2-1, with 8 bases that match TRBD1. The germline V gene has CDR1 MDHEN and CDR2 SYDVKM. This CDR3 has 20 amino acids. Unmatched junction bases numbered 24, after V lost 7 bases and J lost 4 bases. CDR3 amino acids: CASTVLGAGQGSSVYNEQFF. CDR3 coding DNA: TGTGCCAGCACAGTTTTAGGGGCAGGACAGGGTAGCTCTGTATACAATGAGCAGTTCTTC.

In this sample, this clone turned up a few times. V and J are TRBV30 and TRBJ2-1; perhaps D is TRBD1 or TRBD2 (5 bases each). The CDR3 length is 11 residues. The ends were cut back, 0 bases at V and 9 bases at J, with 6 bases in the middle. Germline V CDR1 and CDR2: GTSNPN, SVGIG (reference sequence). The CDR3 coding sequence is TGTGCCTGGAGTGTGGGGGTTGAGCAGTTCTTC. It yields the protein CAWSVGVEQFF.

V and J are TRBV5-6 and TRBJ1-1, with 7 bases matching TRBD1. V lost 4 bases to trimming and J lost 6 bases; unmatched junction nucleotides: 6. The CDR3 is 13 amino acids. The germline V gene has CDR1 SGHDT and CDR2 YYEEEE. CDR3 amino acids: CASSVDRASEAFF. In DNA form, the CDR3 reads TGTGCCAGCAGCGTCGACAGGGCGTCTGAAGCTTTCTTT.

The chain joins TRBV18 to TRBJ2-7; D remains ambiguous. The germline V and J ends were trimmed by 3 bases and 2 bases, with 11 bases remaining between them. CDR1 and CDR2 (germline): KGHSH, LQKENI. This CDR3 spans 14 amino acids. CDR3 loop: CASSPVRTTYEQYF. CDR3 sequence (DNA): TGTGCCAGCTCACCCGTTCGAACGACCTACGAGCAGTACTTC. Complete variable domain (other parts from reference TRBV18 and TRBJ2-7): NAGVMQNPRHLVRRRGQEARLRCSPMKGHSHVYWYRQLPEEGLKFMVYLQKENIIDESGMPKERFSAEFPKEGPSILRIQQVVRGDSAAYFCASSPVRTTYEQYFGPGTRLTVT.

The chain carries TRBV10-3 and TRBJ2-7, with a possible D match to TRBD1 (6 bases). V lost 2 bases and J 6 bases, leaving 14 bases between the germline ends. Germline V gene sequence: CDR1 ENHRY, CDR2 SYGVKD. The CDR3 loop spans 14 amino acids. Here the CDR3 DNA reads TGTGCCATCAGTGAGCCAGGGGACGGTGGCGAGCAGTACTTC. Residues: CAISEPGDGGEQYF.

The V call is TRBV19, the J call TRBJ2-5, with D unresolved. V lost 0 bases to trimming and J lost 1 base, with 3 bases between them. CDR1 LNHDA and CDR2 SQIVND come from the germline V gene (reference sequence). This CDR3 has 13 residues. CDR3 sequence: CASSIDGQETQYF. For the CDR3, the DNA is TGTGCCAGTAGTATAGATGGCCAAGAGACCCAGTACTTC. Complete variable domain (other parts from reference TRBV19 and TRBJ2-5): DGGITQSPKYLFRKEGQNVTLSCEQNLNHDAMYWYRQDPGQGLRLIYYSQIVNDFQKGDIAEGYSVSREKKESFPLTVTSAQKNPTAFYLCASSIDGQETQYFGPGTRLLVL.

The V call is TRBV28, the J call TRBJ2-7, with D perhaps TRBD1 (6 bases). With 10 bases removed from V and 6 bases from J, the gap between germline ends came to 19 bases. The CDR3 spans 13 residues. The germline gives CDR1 MDHEN, CDR2 SYDVKM. CDR3 sequence (DNA): TGTGCCATCCAACGGGACACCTCCCTCGAGCAGTACTTC. It specifies CAIQRDTSLEQYF.

The V call is TRBV4-2, the J call TRBJ2-3; a possible D gene is TRBD2 (5 bases). Trimming removed 8 bases from V and 1 base from J, with 13 bases in between. Germline V gene lookup returns CDR1 LGHNA and CDR2 YNFKEQ. The CDR3 consists of 14 residues. CDR3 in amino acids: CASRKDFGTDTQYF. DNA for the CDR3: TGTGCCAGCCGAAAGGACTTCGGCACAGATACGCAGTATTTT.

V usage is TRBV14 and J usage is TRBJ2-7, with 8 bases matching TRBD2. The CDR3 totals 13 residues. Per germline, CDR1 SGHDN and CDR2 FVKESK. J was trimmed by 3 bases and V by 9 bases; bases with no gene match: 7. For the CDR3, the DNA is TGTGCCAGGTGGCTAGCGGGTTGCTACGAGCAGTACTTC. It yields the protein CARWLAGCYEQYF.

V and J are TRBV5-1 and TRBJ2-1; TRBD2 is a possible D gene (6 bases). Germline CDR1 and CDR2: SGHRS and YFSETQ. The CDR3 sequence is 16 residues long. Between the trimmed V and J ends, which lost 6 bases and 0 bases, there was a span of 16 bases. CDR3 amino acids: CASTYRDLDSYNEQFF. The CDR3 DNA is TGCGCCAGCACCTACCGGGACTTAGACTCCTACAATGAGCAGTTCTTC. The complete variable domain, with remaining parts taken from reference TRBV5-1 and TRBJ2-1, reads KAGVTQTPRYLIKTRGQQVTLSCSPISGHRSVSWYQQTPGQGLQFLFEYFSETQRNKGNFPGRFSGRQFSNSRSEMNVSTLELGDSALYLCASTYRDLDSYNEQFFGPGTRLTVL.

The rearrangement links TRBV7-9 to TRBJ2-7; maybe TRBD1 (7 bases). V dropped 1 base and J dropped 4 bases, with 14 bases sitting between them. CDR1 and CDR2 from the germline V gene are SEHNR and FQNEAQ (reference sequence). CDR3 length: 15 residues. This CDR3 is CASSLEAGGIYEQYF. The CDR3 nucleotides are TGTGCCAGCAGCTTAGAGGCAGGGGGGATATACGAGCAGTACTTC.

This sequence joins TRBV28 and TRBJ2-5; TRBD1 matches 10 bases. The V gene end was trimmed by 5 bases and the J gene end by 5 bases; junction bases not matched to a gene: 8. The CDR3 is made up of 15 amino acids. The germline V gene has CDR1 MDHEN and CDR2 SYDVKM. This CDR3 is CASSRQGAPVETQYF. The CDR3 DNA reads as TGTGCCAGCAGTCGACAGGGGGCGCCGGTGGAGACCCAGTACTTC. The full variable domain, rest sourced from reference TRBV28 and TRBJ2-5, is DVKVTQSSRYLVKRTGEKVFLECVQDMDHENMFWYRQDPGLGLRLIYFSYDVKMKEKGDIPEGYSVSREKKERFSLILESASTNQTSMYLCASSRQGAPVETQYFGPGTRLLVL.

This clone was recorded once. The V and J genes are TRBV13 and TRBJ2-2; TRBD2 is a possible D gene (5 bases). Trimming removed 3 bases from V and 9 bases from J, with 11 bases in between. This CDR3 contains 13 residues. Germline lookup yields CDR1 PRHDT and CDR2 FYEKMQ (reference sequence). The CDR3 is CASSFLGSRELFF. DNA of the CDR3: TGTGCCAGCAGCTTCCTGGGGAGTCGGGAGCTGTTTTTT.

The J gene is TRBJ1-1, the V gene TRBV27; TRBD1 matches 11 bases. CDR3 length: 15 residues. Germline lookup yields CDR1 MNHEY and CDR2 SMNVEV (reference sequence). V dropped 7 bases and J dropped 5; count of bases not matched to a gene: 9. CDR3 in DNA: TGTGCCAGCATTCCTCGGGGACAGGGGGGGACTGAAGCTTTCTTT. It yields the protein CASIPRGQGGTEAFF.

This chain joins TRBV28 and TRBJ2-2; 9 bases are shared with TRBD1. V lost 6 bases, J lost 3 bases, and 5 bases stayed unmatched. Germline loops: CDR1 MDHEN, CDR2 SYDVKM. This CDR3 contains 15 residues. The CDR3 DNA sequence: TGTGCCAGCAGCGCGCGGGACAGGGACACCGGGGAGCTGTTTTTT. Protein product: CASSARDRDTGELFF. The entire variable domain, with the rest obtained from reference TRBV28 and TRBJ2-2, is as follows: DVKVTQSSRYLVKRTGEKVFLECVQDMDHENMFWYRQDPGLGLRLIYFSYDVKMKEKGDIPEGYSVSREKKERFSLILESASTNQTSMYLCASSARDRDTGELFFGEGSRLTVL.

V is TRBV5-6 and J is TRBJ1-5, with D possibly being TRBD1 (6 bases). V was clipped by 4 bases and J by 0 bases, with 11 bases between them. The CDR3 contains 15 residues. Germline values: CDR1 SGHDT, CDR2 YYEEEE. Here the CDR3 reads CASSLQGVSNQPQHF. CDR3 coding DNA: TGTGCCAGCAGCCTACAGGGCGTTAGCAATCAGCCCCAGCATTTT.